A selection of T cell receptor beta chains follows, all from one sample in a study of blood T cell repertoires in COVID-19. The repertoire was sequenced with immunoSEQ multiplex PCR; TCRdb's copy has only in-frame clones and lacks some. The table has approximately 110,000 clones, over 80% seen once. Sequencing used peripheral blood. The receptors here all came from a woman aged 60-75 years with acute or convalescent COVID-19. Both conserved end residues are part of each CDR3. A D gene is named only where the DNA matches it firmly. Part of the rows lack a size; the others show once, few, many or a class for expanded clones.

TGTGCCATCAGCCCCCAGCAGGATGGTGAAAAACTGTTTTTT	CAISPQQDGEKLFF	-	TRBV10-3	TRBJ1-4	-
TGTGCCATCAGTGATGGCAGCAATCAGCCCCAGCATTTT	CAISDGSNQPQHF	-	TRBV10-3	TRBJ1-5	-
TGTGCTAGCAGCAAAGGACAGGGGGCTGGTGAAAAACTGTTTTTT	CASSKGQGAGEKLFF	TRBD1	TRBV7-7	TRBJ1-4	-
TGCGCCAGCAGCCAGTCGTCTGCCTACGAGCAGTACTTC	CASSQSSAYEQYF	-	TRBV4-1	TRBJ2-7	-
TGTGCCAGCAGCCACCAACCCGACAGAGTCTACGAGCAGTACTTC	CASSHQPDRVYEQYF	-	TRBV7-2	TRBJ2-7	once
TGTGCCAGCGGACAGGGGGCCAACACCGGGGAGCTGTTTTTT	CASGQGANTGELFF	TRBD1	TRBV3-1/TRBV3-2	TRBJ2-2	-
TGCGCCAGCAGCGGAGGACAGGGGCAATTTAATTCACCCCTCCACTTT	CASSGGQGQFNSPLHF	TRBD1	TRBV5-1	TRBJ1-6	-
TGTGCCAGCAGGGGACAGGCGAATCAGCCCCAGCATTTT	CASRGQANQPQHF	TRBD1	TRBV12-3/TRBV12-4	TRBJ1-5	-
TGTGCCAGCCGTGGGACTAGCGTCACCAATGAGCAGTTCTTC	CASRGTSVTNEQFF	TRBD2	TRBV25-1	TRBJ2-1	-
TGTGCCACAGCCGGGACACAGGGCCTTCCGGCTTTCTTT	CATAGTQGLPAFF	-	TRBV28	TRBJ1-1	-
TGTGCCAGCAGTACCAACAGACAGGGGAGTGAAGCTTTCTTT	CASSTNRQGSEAFF	TRBD1	TRBV6-5	TRBJ1-1	-
TGTGCCAGTAGTACACAAGCGGGAGTCGGAACCGGGGAGCTGTTTTTT	CASSTQAGVGTGELFF	TRBD2	TRBV19	TRBJ2-2	-
TGTGCCACGCCTGGGGAGCAAGGTACAGATACGCAGTATTTT	CATPGEQGTDTQYF	-	TRBV28	TRBJ2-3	-
TGTGCCAGCAGAAGATCCGGGACAGTGGGCGAGCAGTACTTC	CASRRSGTVGEQYF	TRBD1	TRBV28	TRBJ2-7	-
TGTGCCAGCAGCTCAAACAGGGGTAACTATGGCTACACCTTC	CASSSNRGNYGYTF	TRBD1	TRBV7-8	TRBJ1-2	-
TGTGCCACCAGTGAACCCACCCCGCGGGGGACAGGGGAGCAGTTCTTC	CATSEPTPRGTGEQFF	TRBD1	TRBV24-1	TRBJ2-1	-
TGCGCCAGCAGTGAGAAGGGACGGGGGGCCTCTGAAGCTTTCTTT	CASSEKGRGASEAFF	-	TRBV10-2	TRBJ1-1	-
TGTGCCAGCAGCTTAGGCGTCTACAATGAGCAGTTCTTC	CASSLGVYNEQFF	-	TRBV11-3	TRBJ2-1	few
TGTGCCAGCTCACCAGACAGGATGATGAACACTGAAGCTTTCTTT	CASSPDRMMNTEAFF	-	TRBV18	TRBJ1-1	-
TGTGCCAGCAGCTCCTCTACAGGGCACGGCTACACCTTC	CASSSSTGHGYTF	-	TRBV6-5	TRBJ1-2	-
TGTGCCAGCAAACGGTCAGGGGATACTGAAGCTTTCTTT	CASKRSGDTEAFF	-	TRBV11-3	TRBJ1-1	-
TGTGCCAGCAGGGACAGTGTAAATGAAAAACTGTTTTTT	CASRDSVNEKLFF	-	TRBV28	TRBJ1-4	-
TGTGCCAGCAAAACCGCAGGGGGATATAGCAATCAGCCCCAGCATTTT	CASKTAGGYSNQPQHF	TRBD1	TRBV6-6	TRBJ1-5	-
TGCGCCACCTCGGTGGCGGGGGCCCTTAGGGGGCAGTTCTTC	CATSVAGALRGQFF	-	TRBV10-2	TRBJ2-1	-
TGTGCCAGTAGCCCGGAGCCCGGTTCTTGGAGAGGGAGCGGTCAGCCCCAGCATTTT	CASSPEPGSWRGSGQPQHF	-	TRBV19	TRBJ1-5	-
TGCAGTGCTAGTTCTAGCGGCCGACGGTACGAGCAGTACTTC	CSASSSGRRYEQYF	TRBD2	TRBV20-1	TRBJ2-7	-
TGTGCCTCTCAGGGGGACAAAACCGGGGAGCTGTTTTTT	CASQGDKTGELFF	TRBD1	TRBV30	TRBJ2-2	-